These 20 T cell receptor beta chains were all obtained from the same sample, sequenced in a study of blood T cell repertoires in COVID-19. Sequenced by immunoSEQ multiplex PCR; TCRdb stores in-frame clones only, minus some. The data hold under 250,000 clones, with roughly 84% observed a single time. Input material: peripheral blood. Receptors were obtained from a woman aged 40 to 50 who had recovered from COVID-19.

The chain carries TRBV28 and TRBJ2-7, with D possibly TRBD1 on 6 matching bases. CDR3 length: 15 amino acids. Trimming took 1 base from V and 4 from J, leaving 14 bases between them. Germline-derived CDR1 and CDR2 are MDHEN and SYDVKM. The CDR3 region is CASSLSPGVGYEQYF. Here the CDR3 DNA reads TGTGCCAGCAGTTTATCCCCAGGGGTTGGATACGAGCAGTACTTC. The full variable domain, in which reference TRBV28 and TRBJ2-7 provide the parts outside the CDR3, is DVKVTQSSRYLVKRTGEKVFLECVQDMDHENMFWYRQDPGLGLRLIYFSYDVKMKEKGDIPEGYSVSREKKERFSLILESASTNQTSMYLCASSLSPGVGYEQYFGPGTRLTVT.

This chain joins TRBV5-1 and TRBJ2-5; D is uncertain. The V gene's germline CDR1 is SGHRS and CDR2 YFSETQ. Deletions cut 2 bases from V and 4 bases from J, with 9 bases between. There are 13 residues in the CDR3. The CDR3 DNA reads as TGCGCCAGCAGCTTCACGGAGAGAGAGACCCAGTACTTC. It codes for CASSFTERETQYF.

The DNA for the CDR3 is TGTGCCAGTAGACAGGGTGCTGAAGCTTTCTTT. Translating it yields CASRQGAEAFF. The chain links TRBV19 to TRBJ1-1; D might be TRBD1 (6 bases). Germline V lookup: CDR1 LNHDA, CDR2 SQIVND (reference sequence). V was clipped by 6 bases and J by 6 bases, with 8 bases between them. The CDR3 spans 11 residues.

This clone was observed once. The gene calls are TRBV29-1 and TRBJ2-7; 8 bases align to TRBD1. The germline CDR1 and CDR2 sequences are SQVTM and ANQGSEA. After removal of 7 bases from V and 2 bases from J, the junction contained 7 bases not matched to a gene. This CDR3 has 13 residues. CDR3 DNA: TGCAGCGGGATGACAGGGGATCCCTACGAGCAGTACTTC. Its protein is CSGMTGDPYEQYF.

The genes are TRBV6-5 and TRBJ1-1, with 10 bases that match TRBD1. The CDR3 length is 14 residues. Trimming at V came to 7 bases and at J to 2 bases, leaving 4 bases not matched to a gene. Germline CDR1 and CDR2: MNHEY and SVGAGI. The CDR3, as DNA: TGTGCCAGCACCTGGGACAGGGGAAACACTGAAGCTTTCTTT. The encoded protein is CASTWDRGNTEAFF.

This chain's CDR3 is CASSYFINPNMNTEAFF. CDR3 in DNA: TGTGCCAGCAGTTACTTCATCAATCCGAACATGAACACTGAAGCTTTCTTT. The gene calls are TRBV6-2 or TRBV6-3 and TRBJ1-1; D ambiguous. CDR1 and CDR2 (germline): MNHEY, SVGEGT. The CDR3 is 17 residues long. Trimming left V 1 base short and J 0 bases short, with 15 bases between.

The chain combines TRBV10-3 with TRBJ2-1, with TRBD1 identical over 10 bases. Per germline, CDR1 ENHRY and CDR2 SYGVKD. The trim removed 10 bases at V and 0 bases at J, leaving 12 bases unmatched. The CDR3 contains 17 residues. CDR3 amino acids: CATRSPGTGVSYNEQFF. In DNA form, the CDR3 reads TGTGCCACCCGTTCCCCCGGGACAGGGGTCTCCTACAATGAGCAGTTCTTC.

The rearrangement uses TRBV18 and TRBJ1-1; D is possibly TRBD1 (6 bases). The CDR3 totals 16 residues. Looked up from germline, CDR1 is KGHSH and CDR2 is LQKENI. Trimming took 2 bases from V and 6 from J, leaving 19 bases between them. The CDR3 protein is CASSPYSLRTVSEAFF. Here the CDR3 DNA reads TGTGCCAGCTCACCATACTCTCTTAGGACAGTATCTGAAGCTTTCTTT.

CDR3 residues: CASSLGGRTGELFF. Here the CDR3 DNA reads TGTGCCAGCAGTTTAGGGGGCAGGACCGGGGAGCTGTTTTTT. This chain uses TRBV2 with TRBJ2-2; 7 bases are shared with TRBD1. The CDR3 extends over 14 amino acids. Germline CDR1 reads SNHLY; CDR2 reads FYNNEI. V lost 5 bases and J lost 5; bases outside the gene matches: 5.

The chain links TRBV4-1 to TRBJ2-6; maybe TRBD2 (6 bases). The CDR3 length is 18 residues. Germline assignment: CDR1 MGHRA and CDR2 YSYEKL. Trimming removed 3 bases at V and 1 base at J, with 16 bases between. DNA of the CDR3: TGCGCCAGCAGCCATCACTCACCAGGGACTTCTGGGGCCAACGTCCTGACTTTC. Its protein product is CASSHHSPGTSGANVLTF.

This chain uses TRBV5-1 with TRBJ2-3; 8 nucleotides agree with TRBD2. The CDR3 runs to 16 residues. From germline, CDR1 is SGHRS and CDR2 YFSETQ. J lost 2 bases, V lost 0 bases, and 5 bases had no gene match. CDR3 bases: TGCGCCAGCAGCTTGGTTCCTAGCGGGTACACAGATACGCAGTATTTT. As protein: CASSLVPSGYTDTQYF.

This clone appeared a single time. This chain uses TRBV6-5 with TRBJ1-2; no firm D call. Germline V gene data show CDR1 as MNHEY and CDR2 as SVGAGI. V was clipped by 0 bases and J by 4 bases, with 15 bases between them. This CDR3 is built from 16 residues. The CDR3 sequence is CASSYSSQVVSYGYTF. The CDR3 nucleotides are TGTGCCAGCAGTTACTCGAGCCAGGTCGTCTCCTATGGCTACACCTTC.

The chain is built from TRBV7-2 and TRBJ2-2; D gene unclear. Germline loops: CDR1 SGHTA, CDR2 FQGNSA. The CDR3 is 16 residues long. V lost 5 bases and J lost 0, with 13 bases in between. The chain's CDR3 is CASSKRWPPNTGELFF. The CDR3 coding sequence is TGTGCCAGCAGCAAACGATGGCCCCCGAACACCGGGGAGCTGTTTTTT. The whole variable domain, filled in from reference TRBV7-2 and TRBJ2-2, reads GAGVSQSPSNKVTEKGKDVELRCDPISGHTALYWYRQSLGQGLEFLIYFQGNSAPDKSGLPSDRFSAERTGGSVSTLTIQRTQQEDSAVYLCASSKRWPPNTGELFFGEGSRLTVL.

The rearrangement joins TRBV11-2 to TRBJ2-1; D might be TRBD1 (6 bases). Between the trimmed V and J ends, which lost 7 bases and 0 bases, there was a span of 16 bases. The CDR3 is 16 residues long. Germline assignment: CDR1 SGHAT and CDR2 FQNNGV. The CDR3: CASTSVGAISYNEQFF. The CDR3, as DNA: TGTGCCAGCACCTCGGTGGGGGCCATCTCCTACAATGAGCAGTTCTTC.

The chain recombines TRBV10-3 with TRBJ1-1; D not certain. CDR1 ENHRY and CDR2 SYGVKD come from the germline V gene. V lost 6 bases and J 9 bases, leaving 20 bases between the germline ends. The CDR3 consists of 14 residues. Here the CDR3 reads CAIRATSAASKAFF. CDR3 bases: TGTGCCATCAGAGCTACTTCGGCAGCGTCGAAAGCTTTCTTT.

The gene calls are TRBV25-1 and TRBJ1-1; 9 bases align to TRBD1. CDR3 size: 14 residues. Looked up from germline, CDR1 is MGHDK and CDR2 is SYGVNS. With V trimmed by 3 bases and J by 6 bases, 5 bases remained unmatched. The CDR3 sequence: CASSDGTGLSEAFF. DNA for the CDR3: TGTGCCAGCAGTGACGGGACAGGGCTCTCTGAAGCTTTCTTT.

The chain carries TRBV29-1 and TRBJ2-5; 7 bases align to TRBD1. Trimming at V came to 8 bases and at J to 5 bases, leaving 11 bases not matched to a gene. The germline CDR1 and CDR2 sequences are SQVTM and ANQGSEA. This CDR3 is built from 13 residues. In DNA form, the CDR3 reads TGCAGCTCACGGACAGGACGTCGCGAGACCCAGTACTTC. Translation gives CSSRTGRRETQYF.

The chain carries TRBV30 and TRBJ1-4, with D unclear. This CDR3 comprises 12 residues. CDR1 and CDR2 (germline): GTSNPN, SVGIG (reference sequence). The V gene lost 7 bases and the J gene lost 0 bases, with 6 bases spanning the gap. The CDR3 reads CASVATNEKLFF. The CDR3 bases are TGTGCCTCAGTGGCAACTAATGAAAAACTGTTTTTT. Looking up the rest from reference TRBV30 and TRBJ1-4 gives the full variable domain: SQTIHQWPATLVQPVGSPLSLECTVEGTSNPNLYWYRQAAGRGLQLLFYSVGIGQISSEVPQNLSASRPQDRQFILSSKKLLLSDSGFYLCASVATNEKLFFGSGTQLSVL.

The chain couples TRBV29-1 to TRBJ1-1, with 9 bases fitting TRBD1. The CDR3 has 11 amino acids. Germline trimming cut 3 bases from V and 10 bases from J; bases unmatched to any gene: 3. Looked up from germline, CDR1 is SQVTM and CDR2 is ANQGSEA. The CDR3 sequence: CSVDMGQGAFF. CDR3 DNA: TGCAGCGTTGATATGGGACAGGGAGCTTTCTTT.

The sample holds one count of this clone. The chain is built from TRBV30 and TRBJ2-2; perhaps TRBD2 as D (5 bases). CDR3 length: 13 amino acids. Germline CDR1 and CDR2: GTSNPN and SVGIG (reference sequence). V was trimmed by 5 bases and J by 4 bases, leaving 11 bases between them. DNA of the CDR3: TGTGCCTGGGCTGGGAGACCCACCGGGGAGCTGTTTTTT. Its protein is CAWAGRPTGELFF.